What follows are 13 T cell receptor beta chains derived from one specimen sequenced in a study of PD-1 blockade in classical Hodgkin lymphoma. Clones were read by immunoSEQ multiplex PCR, and TCRdb kept only the in-frame ones, dropping some. The sample carries over 90,000 clones, about 91% recorded once. With no exception, relapse followed autologous stem cell transplantation in all patients, and brentuximab vedotin exposure varied. Sequencing used peripheral blood mononuclear cells (PBMCs), obtained before the second cycle of nivolumab. Receptors originate from a human donor with classical Hodgkin lymphoma.

This chain uses TRBV2 with TRBJ2-7; 12 nucleotides agree with TRBD2. CDR1 and CDR2 (germline): SNHLY, FYNNEI. The CDR3 is 15 amino acids. Trimming cost V 5 bases and J 4 bases; bases outside gene matches: 6. The CDR3 spells CASSWTSGKGYEQYF. The CDR3, as DNA: TGTGCCAGCAGTTGGACTAGCGGGAAAGGGTACGAGCAGTACTTC.

This chain links TRBV5-1 with TRBJ2-1; D is perhaps TRBD1 (5 bases). This CDR3 comprises 14 residues. The germline V and J ends were trimmed by 0 bases and 2 bases, with 6 bases remaining between them. Germline CDR1 SGHRS, CDR2 YFSETQ. CDR3 amino acids: CASSLEGAYNEQFF. Written as DNA, the CDR3 is TGCGCCAGCAGCTTGGAAGGGGCCTACAATGAGCAGTTCTTC.

This sequence joins TRBV7-9 and TRBJ2-1, with 8 bases lining up with TRBD2. The V segment lost 4 bases and the J segment 6 bases; nucleotides outside the gene matches: 5. The CDR3 sequence is 14 residues long. In germline, CDR1 is SEHNR, CDR2 FQNEAQ (reference sequence). The CDR3 sequence is CASSYRLAINEQFF. CDR3 coding DNA: TGTGCCAGCAGCTATCGACTAGCGATCAATGAGCAGTTCTTC.

The J gene is TRBJ1-1, the V gene TRBV19, with D unclear. V was trimmed by 1 base and J by 0 bases, leaving 6 bases between them. The V gene's germline CDR1 is LNHDA and CDR2 SQIVND (reference sequence). The CDR3 length is 14 residues. CDR3 coding DNA: TGTGCCAGTAGTATAGGGGGTATGAACACTGAAGCTTTCTTT. Its translation: CASSIGGMNTEAFF.

V gene TRBV13 combines with J gene TRBJ2-7; D ambiguous. Germline V CDR1 and CDR2: PRHDT, FYEKMQ (reference sequence). V was cut by 4 bases and J by 0 bases, with 7 bases left in between. The CDR3 is made up of 13 amino acids. The CDR3 DNA is TGTGCCAGCAGCTCAGCAATCTCCTACGAGCAGTACTTC. Encoded protein: CASSSAISYEQYF.

The rearrangement links TRBV7-9 to TRBJ2-3, with 9 bases fitting TRBD2. V dropped 6 bases and J dropped 0; count of bases not matched to a gene: 1. Per the germline V gene, CDR1 is SEHNR and CDR2 is FQNEAQ (reference sequence). This CDR3 is built from 14 residues. The CDR3 reads CASSLAGSTDTQYF. The CDR3 bases are TGTGCCAGCAGTCTAGCGGGGAGCACAGATACGCAGTATTTT.

This clone turned up a few times. This CDR3 reads CASSVDPGGPSTQYF. CDR3 sequence (DNA): TGTGCCAGCAGCGTGGATCCCGGAGGCCCAAGTACGCAGTATTTT. The J gene is TRBJ2-3, the V gene TRBV9; maybe TRBD2 (5 bases). The V gene's germline CDR1 is SGDLS and CDR2 YYNGEE. Trimming stripped 2 bases from V and 8 bases from J, with 18 bases between. The CDR3 spans 15 residues. Full variable domain (missing parts from reference TRBV9 and TRBJ2-3): DSGVTQTPKHLITATGQRVTLRCSPRSGDLSVYWYQQSLDQGLQFLIQYYNGEERAKGNILERFSAQQFPDLHSELNLSSLELGDSALYFCASSVDPGGPSTQYFGPGTRLTVL.

V usage is TRBV6-1 and J usage is TRBJ2-7, with D possibly TRBD1 on 6 matching bases. Trimming removed 4 bases from V and 2 bases from J, with 12 bases in between. The CDR3 runs 14 residues. The V gene's germline CDR1 is MNHNS and CDR2 SASEGT. In nucleotides, the CDR3 is TGTGCCAGCAGTGTACAGGGTCCTACCTACGAGCAGTACTTC. Amino acids: CASSVQGPTYEQYF.

This clone has just one count. This chain uses TRBV4-1 with TRBJ1-1, with D possibly being TRBD1 (5 bases). The CDR3 is made up of 16 amino acids. V lost 4 bases and J 4 bases, leaving 19 bases between the germline ends. CDR1 and CDR2 from the germline V gene are MGHRA and YSYEKL. CDR3 in DNA: TGCGCCAGCAGCCGACCAGGAGGGGCAGGGAGCACTGAAGCTTTCTTT. This codes for CASSRPGGAGSTEAFF.

J is TRBJ2-2 and V is TRBV28, with unresolved D. CDR1 is MDHEN and CDR2 is SYDVKM in the germline V gene. V was trimmed by 3 bases and J by 6 bases, leaving 11 bases between them. This CDR3 region has 14 residues. CDR3 coding DNA: TGTGCCAGCAGTTTGGGTTCCAGGCCCGGGGAGCTGTTTTTT. The encoded protein is CASSLGSRPGELFF.

The gene calls are TRBV5-1 and TRBJ2-1; tentatively, D is TRBD2 (5 bases). V lost 1 base, J lost 10 bases, and 21 bases lay in between. Looked up from germline, CDR1 is SGHRS and CDR2 is YFSETQ. There are 16 residues in the CDR3. The DNA for the CDR3 is TGCGCCAGCAGCTTGAGCAGCGGAGCCCTCCTAGGGGAGCAGTTCTTC. It specifies CASSLSSGALLGEQFF. Together with reference TRBV5-1 and TRBJ2-1, the CDR3 gives the full variable domain: KAGVTQTPRYLIKTRGQQVTLSCSPISGHRSVSWYQQTPGQGLQFLFEYFSETQRNKGNFPGRFSGRQFSNSRSEMNVSTLELGDSALYLCASSLSSGALLGEQFFGPGTRLTVL.

This chain joins TRBV5-4 and TRBJ2-3; no firm D call. The CDR3 is 16 amino acids. CDR1 and CDR2 (germline): SGHNT, YYREEE (reference sequence). V was trimmed by 4 bases and J by 2 bases, leaving 17 bases between them. The CDR3 reads CASSKTLMGDTDTQYF. The CDR3 DNA sequence: TGTGCCAGCAGCAAAACCCTCATGGGCGACACAGATACGCAGTATTTT.

The V gene is TRBV5-1, the J gene TRBJ2-5; weak D call: TRBD1 (6 bases). Germline loops: CDR1 SGHRS, CDR2 YFSETQ. This CDR3 is 15 amino acids long. V was trimmed by 0 bases and J by 2 bases, leaving 11 bases between them. CDR3 nucleotides: TGCGCCAGCAGCTTGGCGGACAGTACTCAAGAGACCCAGTACTTC. It is translated as CASSLADSTQETQYF.